This record looks at one T cell receptor beta chain sequence and its context. This specimen comes from a study of T cells in localized non-small cell lung cancer. The CDR3 loop spans 15 amino acids. Germline values: CDR1 SGHRS, CDR2 YFSETQ. J lost 2 bases, V lost 4 bases, and 3 bases had no gene match. Produced via immunoSEQ multiplex PCR; TCRdb's table is partial and in-frame only. Altogether tens of thousands of clones are present, about nine tenths being singletons, with the ten largest covering 4% to 4.5%. The gene calls are TRBV5-1 and TRBJ1-5; 10 nucleotides match TRBD1. This sequence originates from a woman aged 40 to 75 with stage III lung adenocarcinoma. Sequenced material: peripheral blood mononuclear cells, taken before any cancer treatment. CDR3 loop: CASSRTGGGNQPQHF. As DNA, the CDR3 is TGCGCCAGCAGCAGGACAGGGGGAGGCAATCAGCCCCAGCATTTT.